This T cell receptor beta chain stems from a study of regulatory T cells in long-lasting Graves disease. Worth noting for this clonotype: Its target is unknown.

General study results and limits: Reduced TCR diversity was observed in persistent Graves' patients versus newly diagnosed patients. Study was limited to peripheral blood, excluding thyroid tissue. It is possible that accuracy was reduced by the small size of the sample. Repertoires from persistent disease leaned toward TRBV28, TRBJ1-2 and TRBJ2-5.

To make TCR beta libraries, researchers used iRepertoire HTBI primers and Arm-PCR of CDR3 regions. TCRdb analysed the multiplex PCR reads with MiXCR anew, one entry per CDR3 protein. The data contain approximately 470,000 distinct CDR3 sequences, 20% of them singletons. This CDR3 is built from 13 residues. V dropped 5 bases and J dropped 2 bases, with 9 bases sitting between them. Germline V CDR1 and CDR2: MGHRA, YSYEKL. Time point reported: persistent/refractory GD, antithyroid drugs over 5 years with positive TRAb. The TCR library used RNA extracted from PBMCs. The chain carries TRBV4-1 and TRBJ2-5; no clear D gene. The input for sequencing was peripheral blood mononuclear cells (PBMCs), taken when the disease was refractory, from a patient treated with antithyroid drugs. The receptor comes from a female donor with Graves disease. The CDR3 here is CASSYRPQETQYF. Written as DNA, the CDR3 is TGCGCCAGCAGCTACCGACCACAAGAGACCCAGTACTTC.